These 31 T cell receptor beta chains came from one sample sequenced in a study of CDR3 diversity in severe acne. Each CDR3 protein is one row after TCRdb ran MiXCR on the PCR reads. This sample has more than 85,000 distinct CDR3 sequences, with approximately 54% found just once. Sequenced: blood. The origin of the receptors is a male donor with severe acne vulgaris.

This chain links TRBV13 with TRBJ2-3; no firm D call. V lost 2 bases, J lost 6 bases, and 18 bases lay in between. Germline V gene sequence: CDR1 PRHDT, CDR2 FYEKMQ (reference sequence). CDR3 size: 16 residues. CDR3 residues: CASSLRWSPSKDTQYF. CDR3 nucleotides: TGTGCCAGCAGCTTAAGGTGGTCCCCGTCTAAGGATACGCAGTATTTT. Full variable domain (missing parts from reference TRBV13 and TRBJ2-3): AAGVIQSPRHLIKEKRETATLKCYPIPRHDTVYWYQQGPGQDPQFLISFYEKMQSDKGSIPDRFSAQQFSDYHSELNMSSLELGDSALYFCASSLRWSPSKDTQYFGPGTRLTVL.

This clonotype occurred many times. The rearrangement uses TRBV20-1 and TRBJ1-3; possibly TRBD1 for D (5 bases). In germline, CDR1 is DFQATT, CDR2 SNEGSKA (reference sequence). The CDR3 sequence is 15 residues long. The germline V and J ends were trimmed by 5 bases and 0 bases, with 14 bases remaining between them. CDR3 in amino acids: CSALGAGFSGNTIYF. The CDR3 coding sequence is TGCAGTGCTCTAGGGGCGGGATTCTCTGGAAACACCATATATTTT.

This clonotype was seen at least ten times. This chain uses TRBV29-1 with TRBJ2-1; D may be TRBD1 (5 bases). V gave up 4 bases and J gave up 2 bases, with 18 bases separating them. The V gene's germline CDR1 is SQVTM and CDR2 ANQGSEA. The length of the CDR3 is 16 residues. As DNA, the CDR3 is TGCAGCGTTGGGGGAAAGTGGGGCGGAGCCTACAATGAGCAGTTCTTC. Encoded protein: CSVGGKWGGAYNEQFF.

The V call is TRBV9, the J call TRBJ2-2; D possibly corresponds to TRBD2 (6 bases). Germline CDR1 SGDLS, CDR2 YYNGEE. The V and J ends lost 4 bases and 3 bases respectively, with 16 bases between them. The CDR3 length is 16 residues. CDR3 in DNA: TGTGCCAGCAGCTTCCTCGGGACTCGACACACCGGGGAGCTGTTTTTT. The encoded protein is CASSFLGTRHTGELFF.

There are many counts of this clonotype. The chain carries TRBV11-2 and TRBJ2-7; 10 bases agree with TRBD1. V gave up 5 bases and J gave up 4 bases; unmatched junction bases: 11. The CDR3 runs to 16 residues. Germline V gene data show CDR1 as SGHAT and CDR2 as FQNNGV. In DNA, the CDR3 is TGTGCCAGCAGCCCGCTTGGGAGGACAGGGGGGTACGAGCAGTACTTC. It encodes CASSPLGRTGGYEQYF.

This chain joins TRBV3-1 and TRBJ2-7, with 8 nucleotides matching TRBD2. CDR3 length: 14 amino acids. The J segment lost 3 bases and the V segment lost 4 bases, leaving 5 bases of the junction unmatched. Germline V gene data show CDR1 as LGHDT and CDR2 as YNNKEL (reference sequence). CDR3 sequence reads: CASSPSGCIYEQYV. The CDR3 nucleotides are TGTGCCAGCAGCCCTAGCGGGTGCATCTACGAGCAGTACGTC.

As to this clonotype: A read error is possible here, since a much larger clone lies one base away. It is likely a read error, because the conserved phenylalanine at the end of the CDR3 is missing. The V gene is TRBV5-1, the J gene TRBJ1-3; D not certain. Deletions cut 0 bases from V and 2 bases from J, with 3 bases between. Germline V CDR1 and CDR2: SGHRS, YFSETQ. The CDR3 extends over 13 amino acids. The DNA for the CDR3 is TGCGCCAGCAGCTTGGGACCTGGAAACACCATATATTTG. Translated, it gives CASSLGPGNTIYL.

This clonotype was seen at least ten times. V usage is TRBV14 and J usage is TRBJ1-3; no clear D. Germline loops: CDR1 SGHDN, CDR2 FVKESK. This CDR3 is built from 13 residues. Trimming stripped 6 bases from V and 2 bases from J, with 8 bases between. The DNA of the CDR3 is TGTGCCAGCAGGAACAGTGCTGGAAACACCATATATTTT. This translates into CASRNSAGNTIYF.

This clonotype appeared a few times. The genes are TRBV4-2 and TRBJ2-5, with TRBD2 matching 9 bases. Trimming at V came to 0 bases and at J to 5 bases, leaving 10 bases not matched to a gene. This CDR3 is 17 amino acids long. CDR1 is LGHNA, CDR2 YNFKEQ, per germline. The CDR3 sequence is CASSQESRLAGVETQYF. The CDR3 region has the DNA TGTGCCAGCAGCCAAGAGTCTAGGTTAGCGGGAGTTGAGACCCAGTACTTC.

This clonotype was seen at least ten times. This chain's CDR3 is CASSFGSLATNEKLFF. CDR3 nucleotide sequence: TGTGCCAGCAGCTTCGGAAGCCTTGCAACTAATGAAAAACTGTTTTTT. The chain links TRBV7-9 to TRBJ1-4; D is unclear. This CDR3 comprises 16 residues. The germline CDR1 and CDR2 sequences are SEHNR and FQNEAQ (reference sequence). Trimming removed 3 bases from V and 0 bases from J, with 11 bases in between.

The V call is TRBV24-1, the J call TRBJ2-7; D possibly matches TRBD1 or TRBD2 (6 bases each). V was pared by 3 bases and J by 4 bases, with 15 bases between. Per germline, CDR1 KGHDR and CDR2 SFDVKD. The length of the CDR3 is 15 residues. The CDR3, as DNA: TGTGCCACCAGTGATATTATTCAGGGGAGGTACGAGCAGTACTTC. Encoded protein: CATSDIIQGRYEQYF.

The chain employs TRBV6-2 or TRBV6-3 and TRBJ1-2, with TRBD1 matching 9 bases. Germline CDR1 and CDR2: MNHEY and SVGEGT. V dropped 6 bases and J dropped 4; count of bases not matched to a gene: 9. The length of the CDR3 is 15 residues. For the CDR3, the DNA is TGTGCCAGCAGACCGGACAGGGGTCCTAGCTATGGCTACACCTTC. Translation: CASRPDRGPSYGYTF.

This clonotype has a count of ten or more. The chain recombines TRBV6-6 with TRBJ1-2, with unresolved D. The V gene lost 8 bases and the J gene lost 4 bases, with 23 bases spanning the gap. CDR3 length: 16 amino acids. Looked up from germline, CDR1 is MNHNY and CDR2 is SVGAGI (reference sequence). CDR3 DNA: TGTGCCAGCTCGAAAACCTCGAGGAGCCCGGGCTATGGCTACACCTTC. It codes for CASSKTSRSPGYGYTF.

This clonotype was seen a few times. This chain uses TRBV13 with TRBJ2-3; D unclear. V gave up 2 bases and J gave up 3 bases, with 3 bases separating them. The CDR3 runs to 12 residues. CDR1 is PRHDT and CDR2 is FYEKMQ in the germline V gene (reference sequence). CDR3 loop: CASSLITDTQYF. For the CDR3, the DNA is TGTGCCAGCAGCTTAATTACAGATACGCAGTATTTT.

The V and J genes are TRBV6-6 and TRBJ1-2; 7 positions agree with TRBD1. In germline, CDR1 is MNHNY, CDR2 SVGAGI (reference sequence). This CDR3 contains 14 residues. V dropped 5 bases and J dropped 0; count of bases not matched to a gene: 3. In DNA, the CDR3 is TGTGCCAGCAGTCCCGGGACAGCTAACTATGGCTACACCTTC. Its protein product is CASSPGTANYGYTF.

The chain couples TRBV10-3 to TRBJ2-7; TRBD2 matches 10 bases. Germline V CDR1 and CDR2: ENHRY, SYGVKD. This CDR3 comprises 15 residues. V lost 6 bases and J lost 0; bases outside the gene matches: 5. The CDR3 sequence: CAISPGLATSYEQYF. The DNA for the CDR3 is TGTGCCATCAGCCCGGGACTAGCGACCTCCTACGAGCAGTACTTC.

This clonotype was counted many times. CDR3 residues: CSAPGPFGTYNEQFF. In DNA form, the CDR3 reads TGCAGTGCTCCCGGGCCTTTCGGGACCTACAATGAGCAGTTCTTC. The chain is built from TRBV20-1 and TRBJ2-1; D perhaps matches TRBD2 (5 bases). CDR3 length: 15 residues. Trimming left V 5 bases short and J 2 bases short, with 16 bases between. CDR1 and CDR2 from the germline V gene are DFQATT and SNEGSKA (reference sequence).

The chain is built from TRBV19 and TRBJ1-1; 7 nucleotides line up with TRBD1. V lost 6 bases to trimming and J lost 12 bases; unmatched junction nucleotides: 4. The CDR3 is made up of 10 amino acids. Germline CDR1 is LNHDA and CDR2 is SQIVND (reference sequence). The DNA of the CDR3 is TGTGCCAGTAGGGGGACAGAAACTTTCTTT. It translates to CASRGTETFF.

On this clonotype itself: The CDR3 does not close with the conserved phenylalanine or tryptophan, likely indicating a read error. The chain links TRBV2 to TRBJ2-7; D not resolved. The CDR3 extends over 10 amino acids. The ends were cut back, 6 bases at V and 3 bases at J, with 3 bases in the middle. CDR1 is SNHLY and CDR2 is FYNNEI in the germline V gene. CDR3 coding DNA: TGTGCCAGCAGGTACTACGAGCAGTACCTC. Residues: CASRYYEQYL.

This clonotype showed up many times. The chain combines TRBV18 with TRBJ1-4; D call uncertain. The V end lost 2 bases, the J end lost 4 bases, and 8 bases lay between the germline ends. Germline CDR1 reads KGHSH; CDR2 reads LQKENI. This CDR3 contains 14 residues. Here the CDR3 reads CASSPKHRNEKLFF. The CDR3 nucleotides read TGTGCCAGCTCACCAAAGCACCGTAATGAAAAACTGTTTTTT.

This clonotype appeared a single time. The junction and the germline gene differ at one end; a read error may be behind it. The chain couples TRBV7-2 to TRBJ2-1; D is possibly TRBD1 or TRBD2 (5 bases each). This CDR3 is 14 amino acids long. In germline, CDR1 is SGHTA, CDR2 FQGNSA. The DNA of the CDR3 is TGTGCCAGCAGCCGCTCCGGGACCGCCAATGAGCAGTCCTTC. It specifies CASSRSGTANEQSF.

The chain uses TRBV20-1 and TRBJ2-7; D is ambiguous. Germline CDR1 reads DFQATT; CDR2 reads SNEGSKA (reference sequence). The CDR3 runs to 13 residues. V was trimmed by 1 base and J by 3 bases, leaving 10 bases between them. The CDR3: CSARALDGYEQYF. CDR3 nucleotide sequence: TGCAGTGCTAGAGCCCTTGACGGCTACGAGCAGTACTTC.

In its sample, this clonotype was seen a few times. V is TRBV25-1 and J is TRBJ1-2; tentatively, D is TRBD1 (5 bases). The CDR3 runs to 15 residues. CDR1 and CDR2 (germline): MGHDK, SYGVNS. V gave up 3 bases and J gave up 4 bases, with 15 bases separating them. The CDR3 sequence is CASSDTQGVSYGYTF. CDR3 nucleotide sequence: TGTGCCAGCAGTGATACGCAGGGTGTAAGCTATGGCTACACCTTC.

This clonotype has ten or more counts. The genes are TRBV7-6 and TRBJ2-3; weak D call: TRBD2 (6 bases). The CDR3 spans 17 residues. Germline CDR1 and CDR2: SGHVS and FNYEAQ. V was pared by 5 bases and J by 3 bases, with 21 bases between. The CDR3, as DNA: TGTGCCAGCAGCCCGAAAACGACTAGTATACAGACAGATACGCAGTATTTT. The encoded protein is CASSPKTTSIQTDTQYF.

This clonotype was found many times. The chain is built from TRBV9 and TRBJ2-7; TRBD1 aligns across 8 bases. Germline V gene lookup returns CDR1 SGDLS and CDR2 YYNGEE. The V gene end was trimmed by 4 bases and the J gene end by 5 bases; junction bases not matched to a gene: 11. The CDR3 contains 15 residues. As DNA, the CDR3 is TGTGCCAGCAGCAGTTCAGGGGGCCAAATTCACGAGCAGTACTTC. This encodes CASSSSGGQIHEQYF.

The chain combines TRBV28 with TRBJ2-7; 11 nucleotides align to TRBD2. This CDR3 has 14 residues. From germline, CDR1 is MDHEN and CDR2 SYDVKM. V was clipped by 2 bases and J by 3 bases; unmatched bases: 0. The CDR3 spells CASSLGTSGYEQYF. For the CDR3, the DNA is TGTGCCAGCAGTTTAGGGACTAGCGGCTACGAGCAGTACTTC.

Note on this clonotype: At one boundary the junction diverges from the germline segment, which might be a read error. The gene calls are TRBV30 and TRBJ1-2; D is unclear. This CDR3 region has 12 residues. The germline V gene has CDR1 GTSNPN and CDR2 SVGIG (reference sequence). CDR3 DNA sequence: TGTGCCTGGAGTGTGCAAAAATCCCGCTATACCTTC. The encoded protein is CAWSVQKSRYTF.

The rearrangement uses TRBV10-2 and TRBJ2-1; 11 bases align to TRBD1. Germline trimming cut 6 bases from V and 6 bases from J; bases unmatched to any gene: 7. The CDR3 runs to 15 residues. CDR1 and CDR2 (germline): WSHSY, SAAADI. The CDR3 protein is CASRGPGTGGNEQFF. The CDR3 DNA reads TGCGCCAGCAGGGGGCCCGGGACAGGGGGCAATGAGCAGTTCTTC.

The rearrangement joins TRBV25-1 to TRBJ1-1, with 8 bases aligning to TRBD1. V shed 6 bases and J 14 bases; nucleotides not matched to a gene: 14. The CDR3 sequence is 13 residues long. CDR1 is MGHDK and CDR2 is SYGVNS in the germline V gene. Here the CDR3 DNA reads TGTGCCAGCAGCGGCCGGACAGGGCCAGCGGTGTTCTTT. Protein: CASSGRTGPAVFF.

This rearrangement joins TRBV3-1 to TRBJ1-4; D gene unclear. The CDR3 sequence is 12 residues long. The V and J ends lost 3 bases and 8 bases respectively, with 7 bases between them. CDR1 and CDR2 (germline): LGHDT, YNNKEL (reference sequence). CDR3 sequence: CASSQWQEKLFF. The DNA for the CDR3 is TGTGCCAGCAGCCAGTGGCAGGAAAAACTGTTTTTT.

This clonotype came up a few times. The chain links TRBV6-5 to TRBJ2-1; 8 bases map to TRBD2. The CDR3 extends over 14 amino acids. The trim removed 5 bases at V and 4 bases at J, leaving 4 bases unmatched. Germline V gives CDR1 MNHEY, CDR2 SVGAGI. CDR3 amino acids: CASSRREGYNEQFF. The CDR3 nucleotides are TGTGCCAGCAGTAGACGGGAGGGTTACAATGAGCAGTTCTTC.